The 27 T cell receptor beta chains given below trace back to one sample, sequenced in a study of cytomegalovirus exposure and HLA in healthy donors. The PCR made use of 60 Vbeta and 13 Jbeta primers. Only in-frame clones appear in the TCRdb table, and some are missing; sequencing was by immunoSEQ multiplex PCR. The sample includes 55,000 to 65,000 clones, roughly 90% seen only once; the top ten take 1.5%. The specimen was PBMCs. Source of these receptors: a man aged 25 to 40 in good health and CMV-seropositive.

The chain joins TRBV28 to TRBJ2-1; tentatively, D is TRBD2 (6 bases). The germline CDR1 and CDR2 sequences are MDHEN and SYDVKM. The CDR3 runs 14 residues. V was cut by 2 bases and J by 3 bases, with 8 bases left in between. The CDR3 loop reads CASSLGGIYNEQFF. CDR3 sequence (DNA): TGTGCCAGCAGTTTAGGGGGGATCTACAATGAGCAGTTCTTC.

This clone was found once. The chain carries TRBV11-2 and TRBJ1-1; 7 bases line up with TRBD1. CDR3 size: 14 residues. V shed 1 base and J 1 base; nucleotides not matched to a gene: 0. Germline values: CDR1 SGHAT, CDR2 FQNNGV. The CDR3 loop reads CASSLAGGNTEAFF. CDR3 nucleotides: TGTGCCAGCAGCTTAGCAGGGGGGAACACTGAAGCTTTCTTT.

This sequence joins TRBV19 and TRBJ2-3; a weak D match, TRBD2 (6 bases). CDR1 and CDR2 from the germline V gene are LNHDA and SQIVND (reference sequence). The CDR3 extends over 15 amino acids. The germline V and J ends were trimmed by 6 bases and 0 bases, with 13 bases remaining between them. CDR3 in amino acids: CASSARRESTDTQYF. DNA of the CDR3: TGTGCCAGTAGCGCCCGACGGGAGAGCACAGATACGCAGTATTTT.

This sequence joins TRBV4-3 and TRBJ1-3; TRBD1 is a possible D gene (5 bases). This CDR3 region has 15 residues. Trimming removed 0 bases at V and 4 bases at J, with 10 bases between. Germline V CDR1 and CDR2: LGHNA, YSLEER. The DNA for the CDR3 is TGCGCCAGCAGCCAAGACAATGGACAAGGAAACACCATATATTTT. Encoded protein: CASSQDNGQGNTIYF.

This clone occurred a few times. The chain couples TRBV2 to TRBJ2-3; 7 nucleotides match TRBD1. Looked up from germline, CDR1 is SNHLY and CDR2 is FYNNEI. The trim removed 4 bases at V and 6 bases at J, leaving 4 bases unmatched. CDR3 size: 13 residues. The CDR3 reads CASSGLQGDTQYF. The DNA for the CDR3 is TGTGCCAGCAGTGGGCTACAGGGGGATACGCAGTATTTT.

This clone has only one observation. This chain connects TRBV25-1 to TRBJ2-3; a possible D gene is TRBD2 (5 bases). Germline CDR1 MGHDK, CDR2 SYGVNS. There are 17 residues in the CDR3. The V and J ends lost 5 bases and 3 bases respectively, with 21 bases between them. The CDR3 DNA reads as TGTGCCAGCAGTAAATCCGGACTCTGGGCTAGGACAGATACGCAGTATTTT. It specifies CASSKSGLWARTDTQYF.

This chain uses TRBV6-6 with TRBJ2-1; 14 bases match TRBD2. V trimming: 4 bases; J trimming: 9 bases; junction bases outside the gene matches: 5. The CDR3 runs 15 residues. Per the germline V gene, CDR1 is MNHNY and CDR2 is SVGAGI (reference sequence). The DNA for the CDR3 is TGTGCCAGCAGTTTGGGACTAGCGGGAGTAGGTGAGCAGTTCTTC. This encodes CASSLGLAGVGEQFF.

This clone was counted between two and nine times. This chain's CDR3 is CASSPDLDYEQYF. CDR3 nucleotides: TGTGCCAGCAGCCCGGACTTGGACTACGAGCAGTACTTC. V gene TRBV11-2 combines with J gene TRBJ2-7; weak D call: TRBD2 (5 bases). This CDR3 region has 13 residues. V dropped 5 bases and J dropped 3 bases, with 11 bases sitting between them. The germline gives CDR1 SGHAT, CDR2 FQNNGV.

The chain joins TRBV28 to TRBJ1-6; 8 bases agree with TRBD1. With V trimmed by 5 bases and J by 9 bases, 9 bases remained unmatched. CDR3 length equals 15 residues. CDR1 MDHEN and CDR2 SYDVKM come from the germline V gene. CDR3 residues: CASSTSDRVGSPLHF. CDR3 sequence (DNA): TGTGCCAGCAGTACCTCGGACAGGGTTGGTTCACCCCTCCACTTT. Looking up the rest from reference TRBV28 and TRBJ1-6 gives the full variable domain: DVKVTQSSRYLVKRTGEKVFLECVQDMDHENMFWYRQDPGLGLRLIYFSYDVKMKEKGDIPEGYSVSREKKERFSLILESASTNQTSMYLCASSTSDRVGSPLHFGNGTRLTVT.

This rearrangement joins TRBV4-2 to TRBJ1-1, with 7 nucleotides matching TRBD1. Germline CDR1 reads LGHNA; CDR2 reads YNFKEQ. With V trimmed by 0 bases and J by 0 bases, 7 bases remained unmatched. The CDR3 totals 17 residues. The CDR3: CASSQEAGGGVNTEAFF. For the CDR3, the DNA is TGTGCCAGCAGCCAAGAGGCAGGGGGAGGCGTGAACACTGAAGCTTTCTTT.

This rearrangement joins TRBV4-3 to TRBJ2-5; 11 bases line up with TRBD2. Losses at the gene ends were 4 bases for V and 4 bases for J; bases not matched to a gene: 11. Germline values: CDR1 LGHNA, CDR2 YSLEER. The CDR3 loop spans 17 amino acids. CDR3 nucleotides: TGCGCCAGCAGCCCGAGGTCACTAGCGGGAGAGATAGAGACCCAGTACTTC. Protein: CASSPRSLAGEIETQYF.

The V call is TRBV5-1, the J call TRBJ2-7, with 9 bases that match TRBD1. Germline V gene data show CDR1 as SGHRS and CDR2 as YFSETQ. This CDR3 has 13 residues. V was clipped by 3 bases and J by 6 bases; unmatched bases: 4. CDR3: CASSSGTGSEQYF. Here the CDR3 DNA reads TGCGCCAGCAGCTCGGGGACAGGGAGCGAGCAGTACTTC. The full variable domain, rest sourced from reference TRBV5-1 and TRBJ2-7, is KAGVTQTPRYLIKTRGQQVTLSCSPISGHRSVSWYQQTPGQGLQFLFEYFSETQRNKGNFPGRFSGRQFSNSRSEMNVSTLELGDSALYLCASSSGTGSEQYFGPGTRLTVT.

This sequence joins TRBV7-9 and TRBJ2-5; D unresolved. Trimming took 5 bases from V and 3 from J, leaving 7 bases between them. Germline CDR1 is SEHNR and CDR2 is FQNEAQ (reference sequence). The CDR3 runs to 12 residues. CDR3 sequence (DNA): TGTGCCAGCAGCCCCCCAGAAGAGACCCAGTACTTC. Its protein product is CASSPPEETQYF.

The chain is built from TRBV19 and TRBJ2-1, with 11 bases identical to TRBD2. With 3 bases clipped from V and 4 bases from J, the junction kept 5 bases outside the gene matches. The CDR3 loop spans 16 amino acids. CDR1 and CDR2 (germline): LNHDA, SQIVND (reference sequence). This CDR3 reads CASSIGTSGSYNEQFF. CDR3 DNA: TGTGCCAGTAGTATCGGGACTAGCGGCAGTTACAATGAGCAGTTCTTC.

The rearrangement links TRBV5-1 to TRBJ2-1, with 9 bases aligning to TRBD1. The CDR3 runs 12 residues. The J segment lost 7 bases and the V segment lost 10 bases, leaving 6 bases of the junction unmatched. Germline CDR1 is SGHRS and CDR2 is YFSETQ. For the CDR3, the DNA is TGCGCCTCTGACAGGGGGTCAAATGAGCAGTTCTTC. This translates into CASDRGSNEQFF.

The CDR3 DNA sequence: TGTGCCAGCAGCTTATCGCGGTCCACAGATACGCAGTATTTT. Translation: CASSLSRSTDTQYF. The chain joins TRBV5-4 to TRBJ2-3; no clear D. The V end was cut by 2 bases, the J end by 2 bases, with 9 bases between. The V gene's germline CDR1 is SGHNT and CDR2 YYREEE (reference sequence). CDR3 size: 14 residues.

This clone was detected a few times. The V call is TRBV4-3, the J call TRBJ2-7; D unclear. Trimming removed 1 base from V and 1 base from J, with 11 bases in between. The length of the CDR3 is 15 residues. Germline V gene sequence: CDR1 LGHNA, CDR2 YSLEER. The CDR3, as DNA: TGCGCCAGCAGCCAAGTGGCAGATTATTCCTACGAGCAGTACTTC. Encoded protein: CASSQVADYSYEQYF.

In this sample, this clone turned up once. The gene calls are TRBV11-1 and TRBJ1-6; D is possibly TRBD1 (6 bases). This CDR3 has 14 residues. Between the trimmed V and J ends, which lost 2 bases and 8 bases, there was a span of 10 bases. Germline V gives CDR1 SGHAT, CDR2 FQDESV (reference sequence). CDR3: CASSLSGGDSPLHF. The CDR3 nucleotides read TGTGCCAGCAGCTTATCTGGGGGCGATTCACCCCTCCACTTT.

The gene calls are TRBV15 and TRBJ1-1; D is undetermined. This CDR3 has 15 residues. V was cut by 6 bases and J by 1 base, with 15 bases left in between. CDR1 and CDR2 (germline): LNHNV, YYDKDF (reference sequence). CDR3 coding DNA: TGTGCCACCAGAGCAGAGGTCCCAGCGAACACTGAAGCTTTCTTT. This translates into CATRAEVPANTEAFF.

As for this clone: At one of its ends the junction is not consistent with the germline gene, which may arise from a read error. The chain joins TRBV11-2 to TRBJ1-2; D not certain. The CDR3 spans 12 residues. Germline V gene sequence: CDR1 SGHAT, CDR2 FQNNGV. The CDR3: CASSYSDYGYTF. CDR3 nucleotides: TGTGCCAGCAGCTACAGTGACTACGGCTACACCTTC.

This clone has just one count. The chain employs TRBV6-5 and TRBJ1-1; 10 bases fit TRBD1. The ends lost 4 bases at V and 3 bases at J; junction bases unmatched: 8. The CDR3 contains 16 residues. Germline V gene sequence: CDR1 MNHEY, CDR2 SVGAGI. The CDR3 sequence: CASSSGQGSVYTEAFF. Here the CDR3 DNA reads TGTGCCAGCAGTTCGGGACAGGGGAGCGTTTACACTGAAGCTTTCTTT.

J is TRBJ2-3 and V is TRBV6-4, with 8 positions matching TRBD1. This CDR3 is built from 15 residues. CDR1 is MRHNA and CDR2 is SNTAGT in the germline V gene. V shed 6 bases and J 2 bases; nucleotides not matched to a gene: 7. This chain's CDR3 is CASRLTGVPTDTQYF. The CDR3 bases are TGTGCCAGCAGGTTGACAGGGGTTCCCACAGATACGCAGTATTTT.

V usage is TRBV12-5 and J usage is TRBJ1-2; 11 nucleotides align to TRBD1. The ends lost 2 bases at V and 7 bases at J; junction bases unmatched: 6. The V gene's germline CDR1 is LGHNT and CDR2 FRNRAP. The CDR3 runs 15 residues. CDR3 coding DNA: TGTGCTAGTGGTTTGCTCGGACAGGGGGCCGGTGGCTACACCTTC. This gives the protein CASGLLGQGAGGYTF.

The chain recombines TRBV30 with TRBJ1-1; D gene ambiguous. The V gene's germline CDR1 is GTSNPN and CDR2 SVGIG (reference sequence). Trimming cost V 5 bases and J 3 bases, with 10 bases left between them. The CDR3 runs 12 residues. CDR3: CAWGAGYTEAFF. The CDR3, as DNA: TGTGCCTGGGGAGCGGGCTACACTGAAGCTTTCTTT. Supplemented by reference TRBV30 and TRBJ1-1, the full variable domain reads SQTIHQWPATLVQPVGSPLSLECTVEGTSNPNLYWYRQAAGRGLQLLFYSVGIGQISSEVPQNLSASRPQDRQFILSSKKLLLSDSGFYLCAWGAGYTEAFFGQGTRLTVV.

This chain joins TRBV9 and TRBJ2-7; 11 bases agree with TRBD1. V lost 4 bases and J lost 3; bases outside the gene matches: 6. Germline V gene sequence: CDR1 SGDLS, CDR2 YYNGEE. The CDR3 covers 15 residues. Here the CDR3 reads CASSLGQGVIYEQYF. The CDR3 region has the DNA TGTGCCAGCAGCCTGGGACAGGGGGTCATCTACGAGCAGTACTTC. Filled out from reference TRBV9 and TRBJ2-7, the complete variable domain reads DSGVTQTPKHLITATGQRVTLRCSPRSGDLSVYWYQQSLDQGLQFLIQYYNGEERAKGNILERFSAQQFPDLHSELNLSSLELGDSALYFCASSLGQGVIYEQYFGPGTRLTVT.

This chain joins TRBV19 and TRBJ2-3; a weak D match, TRBD2 (6 bases). The germline V and J ends were trimmed by 6 bases and 6 bases, with 16 bases remaining between them. Germline values: CDR1 LNHDA, CDR2 SQIVND (reference sequence). The CDR3 covers 14 residues. CDR3 in amino acids: CASSRLGPADTQYF. In DNA, the CDR3 is TGTGCCAGTAGCCGACTAGGCCCTGCGGATACGCAGTATTTT.

This chain joins TRBV27 and TRBJ2-5, with D possibly TRBD1 on 6 matching bases. The ends were cut back, 6 bases at V and 9 bases at J, with 26 bases in the middle. The germline gives CDR1 MNHEY, CDR2 SMNVEV (reference sequence). The CDR3 has 16 residues. The CDR3 loop reads CASRKKDSADIMAQYF. The CDR3, as DNA: TGTGCCAGCAGAAAAAAGGACAGTGCCGATATTATGGCCCAGTACTTC.